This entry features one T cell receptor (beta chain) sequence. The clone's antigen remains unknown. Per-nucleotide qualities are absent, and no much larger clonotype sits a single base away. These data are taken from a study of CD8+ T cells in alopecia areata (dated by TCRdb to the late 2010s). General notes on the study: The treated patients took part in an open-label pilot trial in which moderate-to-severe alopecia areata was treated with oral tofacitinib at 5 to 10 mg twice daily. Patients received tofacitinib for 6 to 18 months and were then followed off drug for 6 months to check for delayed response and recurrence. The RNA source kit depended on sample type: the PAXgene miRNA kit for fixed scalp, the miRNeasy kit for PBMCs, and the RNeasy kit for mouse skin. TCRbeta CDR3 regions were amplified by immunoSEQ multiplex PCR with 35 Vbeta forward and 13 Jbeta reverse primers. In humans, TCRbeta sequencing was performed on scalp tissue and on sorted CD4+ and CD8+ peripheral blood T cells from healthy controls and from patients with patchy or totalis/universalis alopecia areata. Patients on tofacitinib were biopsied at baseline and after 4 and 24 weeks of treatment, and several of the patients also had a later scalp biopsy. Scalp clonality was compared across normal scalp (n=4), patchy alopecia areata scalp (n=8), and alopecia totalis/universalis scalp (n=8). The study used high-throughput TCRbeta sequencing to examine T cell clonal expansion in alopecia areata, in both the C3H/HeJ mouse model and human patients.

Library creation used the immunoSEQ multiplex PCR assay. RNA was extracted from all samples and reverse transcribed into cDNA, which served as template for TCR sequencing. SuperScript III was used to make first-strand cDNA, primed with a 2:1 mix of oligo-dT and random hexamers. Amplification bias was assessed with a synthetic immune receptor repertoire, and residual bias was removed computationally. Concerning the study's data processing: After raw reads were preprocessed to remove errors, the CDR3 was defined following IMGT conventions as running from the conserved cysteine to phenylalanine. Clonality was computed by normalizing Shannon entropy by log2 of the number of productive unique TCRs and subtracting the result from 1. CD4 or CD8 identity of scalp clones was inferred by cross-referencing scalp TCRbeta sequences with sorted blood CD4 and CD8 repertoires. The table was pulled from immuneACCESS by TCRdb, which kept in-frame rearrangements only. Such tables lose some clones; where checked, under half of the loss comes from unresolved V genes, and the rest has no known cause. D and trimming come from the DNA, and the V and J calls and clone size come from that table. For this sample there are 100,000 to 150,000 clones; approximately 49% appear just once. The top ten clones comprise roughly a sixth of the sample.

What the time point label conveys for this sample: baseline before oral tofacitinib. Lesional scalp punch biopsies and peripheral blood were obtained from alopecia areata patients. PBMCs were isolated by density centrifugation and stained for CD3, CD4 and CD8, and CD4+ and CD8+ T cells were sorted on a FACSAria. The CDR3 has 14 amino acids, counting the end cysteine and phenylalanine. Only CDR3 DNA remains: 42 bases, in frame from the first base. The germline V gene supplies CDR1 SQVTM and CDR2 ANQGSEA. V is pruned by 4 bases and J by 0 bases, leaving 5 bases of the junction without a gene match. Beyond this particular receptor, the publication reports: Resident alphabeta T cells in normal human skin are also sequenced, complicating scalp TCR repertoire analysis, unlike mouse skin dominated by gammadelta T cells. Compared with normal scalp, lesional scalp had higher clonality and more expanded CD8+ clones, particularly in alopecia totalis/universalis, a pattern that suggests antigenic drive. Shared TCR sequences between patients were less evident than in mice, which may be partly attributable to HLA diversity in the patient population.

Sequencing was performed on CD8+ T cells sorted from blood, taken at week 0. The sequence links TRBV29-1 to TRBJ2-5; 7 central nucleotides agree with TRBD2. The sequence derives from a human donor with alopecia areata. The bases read TGCAGCGTTGCTTTGCGGGGGTACCAAGAGACCCAGTACTTC. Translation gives CSVALRGYQETQYF.